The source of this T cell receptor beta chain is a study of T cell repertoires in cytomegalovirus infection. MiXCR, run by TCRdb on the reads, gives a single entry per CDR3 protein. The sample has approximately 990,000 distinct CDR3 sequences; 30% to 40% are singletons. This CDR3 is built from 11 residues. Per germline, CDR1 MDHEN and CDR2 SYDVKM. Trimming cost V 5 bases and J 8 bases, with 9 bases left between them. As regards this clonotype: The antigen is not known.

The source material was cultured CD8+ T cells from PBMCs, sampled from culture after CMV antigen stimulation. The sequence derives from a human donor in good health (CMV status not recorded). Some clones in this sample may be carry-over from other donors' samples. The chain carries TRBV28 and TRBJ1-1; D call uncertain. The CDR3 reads CASSLHLEAFF. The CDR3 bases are TGTGCCAGCAGTCTCCACCTAGAAGCTTTCTTT.